The sequence of this TCR beta chain was determined in a study of blood T cell repertoires in COVID-19. Turning to the study itself: Some COVID-19 samples were acute and others convalescent; all came from the United States, Italy and Spain. Sources were T cells, B-cell-depleted T cells, or PBMCs; the material itself was cDNA or gDNA.

Per the original data handling: Nucleated cell number was recorded as an estimate derived from reference gene primer amplification. Sequenced by immunoSEQ multiplex PCR; TCRdb stores in-frame clones only, minus some. D and trimming were read from the DNA, whereas the V and J calls and clone size are those reported in that table. The table records some 220,000 clones, about 80% of them present only once. Per the germline V gene, CDR1 is SGHRS and CDR2 is YFSETQ. The V end lost 5 bases, the J end lost 10 bases, and 16 bases lay between the germline ends. The CDR3 is 14 residues long. Source material: PBMCs or T cells enriched from blood (not recorded which). The clonotype originates from a woman aged 40-49 years with acute COVID-19. This chain connects TRBV5-1 to TRBJ1-6, with a possible D match to TRBD1 (6 bases). The CDR3: CASRLDSLSSPLHF. The CDR3, as DNA: TGCGCCAGCAGGCTGGACAGTTTGAGCTCACCCCTCCACTTT.